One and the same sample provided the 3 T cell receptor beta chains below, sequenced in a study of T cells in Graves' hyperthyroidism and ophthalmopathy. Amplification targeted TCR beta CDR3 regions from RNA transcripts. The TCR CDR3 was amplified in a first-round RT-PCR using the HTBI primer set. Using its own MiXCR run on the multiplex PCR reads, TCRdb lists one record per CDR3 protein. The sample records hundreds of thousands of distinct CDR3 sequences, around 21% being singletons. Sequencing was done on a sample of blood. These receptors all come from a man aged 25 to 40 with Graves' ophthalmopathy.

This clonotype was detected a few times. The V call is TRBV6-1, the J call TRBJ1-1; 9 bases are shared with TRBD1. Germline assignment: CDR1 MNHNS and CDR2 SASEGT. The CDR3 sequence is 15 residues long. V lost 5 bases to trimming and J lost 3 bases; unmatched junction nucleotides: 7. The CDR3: CASSSTGQGHTEAFF. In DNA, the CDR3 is TGTGCCAGCAGTTCGACCGGACAGGGGCACACTGAAGCTTTCTTT.

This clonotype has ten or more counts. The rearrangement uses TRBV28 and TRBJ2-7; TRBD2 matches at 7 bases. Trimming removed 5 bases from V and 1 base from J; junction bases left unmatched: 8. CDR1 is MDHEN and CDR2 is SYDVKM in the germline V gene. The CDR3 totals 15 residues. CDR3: CASSPPSGRSYEQYF. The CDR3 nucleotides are TGTGCCAGCAGTCCACCTAGCGGACGATCCTACGAGCAGTACTTC. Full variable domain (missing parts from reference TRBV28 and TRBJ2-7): DVKVTQSSRYLVKRTGEKVFLECVQDMDHENMFWYRQDPGLGLRLIYFSYDVKMKEKGDIPEGYSVSREKKERFSLILESASTNQTSMYLCASSPPSGRSYEQYFGPGTRLTVT.

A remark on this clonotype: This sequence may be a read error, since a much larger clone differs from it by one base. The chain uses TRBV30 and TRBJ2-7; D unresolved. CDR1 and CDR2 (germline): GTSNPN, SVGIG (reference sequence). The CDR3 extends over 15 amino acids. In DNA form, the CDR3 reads TGTACCTGGAGTCCCTTCCAGGTGATCGCCTACGAGCAGTACTTC. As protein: CTWSPFQVIAYEQYF.